This entry lists 27 T cell receptor beta chains sequenced from one sample in a study of response to subunit inactivated influenza vaccine. TCRdb reprocessed the RT-PCR reads with MiXCR, giving one entry per CDR3 protein. The sample lists about 480,000 distinct CDR3 sequences, approximately 24% occurring once. This sample comprised CD4+ T cells sorted from PBMCs, obtained 4 to 6 days after vaccination. The receptors here all came from a man aged 45-65 years who received an inactivated influenza vaccine.

This clonotype was counted only a few times. The chain joins TRBV4-1 to TRBJ1-3; D unresolved. Trimming stripped 4 bases from V and 0 bases from J, with 10 bases between. In germline, CDR1 is MGHRA, CDR2 YSYEKL. The CDR3 has 15 amino acids. CDR3 protein: CASSPPTLSGNTIYF. CDR3 DNA: TGCGCCAGCAGCCCCCCTACCCTCTCTGGAAACACCATATATTTT.

The chain employs TRBV7-9 and TRBJ2-1; no firm D call. Germline CDR1 SEHNR, CDR2 FQNEAQ (reference sequence). This CDR3 comprises 12 residues. The germline V and J ends were trimmed by 4 bases and 15 bases, with 16 bases remaining between them. CDR3: CASSYAGRVGFF. CDR3 DNA: TGTGCCAGCAGCTACGCTGGTCGGGTGGGGTTCTTC.

In its sample, this clonotype was seen many times. The V gene is TRBV12-3 or TRBV12-4, the J gene TRBJ2-3; 11 positions agree with TRBD2. There are 16 residues in the CDR3. Losses at the gene ends were 4 bases for V and 1 base for J; bases not matched to a gene: 4. CDR3 DNA sequence: TGTGCCAGCAGTTCCCGTAGCGGGGGGGGCACAGATACGCAGTATTTT. This gives the protein CASSSRSGGGTDTQYF.

This clonotype has just a few counts. The chain links TRBV12-3 or TRBV12-4 to TRBJ1-2; D is undetermined. V gave up 1 base and J gave up 11 bases, with 8 bases separating them. CDR3 size: 11 residues. Written as DNA, the CDR3 is TGTGCCAGCAGTTTAGAACCCGTTTACACCTTC. It encodes CASSLEPVYTF.

V usage is TRBV27 and J usage is TRBJ2-1; D tentatively reads TRBD1 or TRBD2 (5 bases each). The CDR3 loop spans 15 amino acids. CDR1 and CDR2 from the germline V gene are MNHEY and SMNVEV (reference sequence). The V gene lost 3 bases and the J gene lost 3 bases, with 12 bases spanning the gap. Here the CDR3 DNA reads TGTGCCAGCAGTTTCGACCAGAGGGGCTACAATGAGCAGTTCTTC. It is translated as CASSFDQRGYNEQFF.

This clonotype was counted a single time. The chain links TRBV4-2 to TRBJ2-1; D possibly uses TRBD1 or TRBD2 (6 bases each). Germline assignment: CDR1 LGHNA and CDR2 YNFKEQ. The CDR3 totals 15 residues. Trimming removed 0 bases from V and 5 bases from J, with 11 bases in between. CDR3 coding DNA: TGTGCCAGCAGCCAAGAACAGGGACTCCACAATGAGCAGTTCTTC. It yields the protein CASSQEQGLHNEQFF.

In nucleotides, the CDR3 is TGTGCCAGCAGCGTACCAGGGAGCTCCTACAATGAGCAGTTCTTC. It specifies CASSVPGSSYNEQFF. The chain has TRBV21-1 and TRBJ2-1. TRBV21-1 counts as a pseudogene. The CDR3 has 15 residues.

This sequence joins TRBV20-1 and TRBJ2-3, with D possibly being TRBD2 (5 bases). Germline CDR1 reads DFQATT; CDR2 reads SNEGSKA (reference sequence). V was shortened by 1 base and J by 0 bases, with 11 bases between the two germline ends. There are 15 residues in the CDR3. CDR3 in amino acids: CSARVGGLSTDTQYF. The CDR3 coding sequence is TGCAGTGCTAGAGTTGGCGGACTCAGCACAGATACGCAGTATTTT.

The CDR3 nucleotides read TGCAGTGCTAGAGTTGGAGCAGGCTACGAGCAGTACTTC. The encoded protein is CSARVGAGYEQYF. The rearrangement links TRBV20-1 to TRBJ2-7; unclear D gene. Germline V CDR1 and CDR2: DFQATT, SNEGSKA (reference sequence). The CDR3 has 13 residues. The V gene lost 1 base and the J gene lost 3 bases, with 10 bases spanning the gap.

The chain employs TRBV20-1 and TRBJ2-1; no clear D gene. The CDR3 loop spans 11 amino acids. V was pared by 5 bases and J by 4 bases, with 6 bases between. Germline values: CDR1 DFQATT, CDR2 SNEGSKA (reference sequence). CDR3 sequence reads: CSAFTYNEQFF. CDR3 nucleotides: TGCAGTGCTTTTACGTACAATGAGCAGTTCTTC.

The gene calls are TRBV20-1 and TRBJ2-5; D gene unclear. This CDR3 has 14 residues. Germline CDR1 is DFQATT and CDR2 is SNEGSKA (reference sequence). The V and J ends lost 6 bases and 9 bases respectively, with 23 bases between them. The CDR3 nucleotides are TGCAGTGCAAAAAACCAAGTGTCCCCGTGGGCCCAGTACTTC. Its translation is CSAKNQVSPWAQYF.

V is TRBV27 and J is TRBJ1-6, with D possibly being TRBD1 (6 bases). The V gene lost 4 bases and the J gene lost 6 bases, with 10 bases spanning the gap. The CDR3 has 14 amino acids. Germline CDR1 MNHEY, CDR2 SMNVEV (reference sequence). As DNA, the CDR3 is TGTGCCAGCAGTTGGGACACCGTTAATTCACCCCTCCACTTT. This encodes CASSWDTVNSPLHF.

The CDR3 reads CASRLVSGINNEQFF. The CDR3 DNA sequence: TGCGCCAGCAGGCTAGTTAGCGGGATCAACAATGAGCAGTTCTTC. The rearrangement joins TRBV5-1 to TRBJ2-1; TRBD2 agrees at 8 bases. With 5 bases clipped from V and 5 bases from J, the junction kept 9 bases outside the gene matches. This CDR3 has 15 residues. The germline V gene encodes CDR1 SGHRS and CDR2 YFSETQ.

J is TRBJ2-1 and V is TRBV11-2, with D possibly being TRBD2 (5 bases). The germline gives CDR1 SGHAT, CDR2 FQNNGV. V was clipped by 5 bases and J by 7 bases, with 18 bases between them. The CDR3 contains 15 residues. The CDR3 here is CASSQTSRFKNEQFF. The DNA for the CDR3 is TGTGCCAGCAGCCAAACTAGTAGATTCAAAAATGAGCAGTTCTTC.

About this clonotype itself: The junction departs from the called germline gene at one end, perhaps through a read error. This chain joins TRBV12-3 or TRBV12-4 and TRBJ2-2, with D possibly being TRBD1 or TRBD2 (5 bases each). The CDR3 extends over 14 amino acids. Written as DNA, the CDR3 is TGTGCCAGCAGTTTTATCACCGGGTTGGGGGATCTGTTTTTT. Protein: CASSFITGLGDLFF.

With regard to this clonotype: A clone one base away is much larger, so this may be a read error. The rearrangement links TRBV20-1 to TRBJ2-1, with TRBD1 matching 8 bases. Germline CDR1 is DFQATT and CDR2 is SNEGSKA (reference sequence). This CDR3 comprises 13 residues. The ends lost 7 bases at V and 9 bases at J; junction bases unmatched: 11. The CDR3 coding sequence is TGCAGTGTTCCGTCGGACAGGGAGAGTGAGCAGTTCTTC. It encodes CSVPSDRESEQFF.

The CDR3 here is CASSPGTGDSPLHF. DNA for the CDR3: TGCGCCAGCAGCCCCGGGACAGGGGATTCACCCCTCCACTTT. The chain joins TRBV4-3 to TRBJ1-6; 10 bases are shared with TRBD1. Per germline, CDR1 LGHNA and CDR2 YSLEER. The CDR3 has 14 residues. V was clipped by 4 bases and J by 8 bases; unmatched bases: 2.

This clonotype was counted a few times. The chain couples TRBV9 to TRBJ2-7, with D tentatively TRBD1 or TRBD2 (5 bases each). Germline V gene sequence: CDR1 SGDLS, CDR2 YYNGEE. Trimming shortened V by 3 bases and J by 3 bases, and 16 bases separated the two germline ends. The CDR3 spans 15 residues. CDR3 sequence: CASSARSGTYYEQYF. The DNA of the CDR3 is TGTGCCAGCAGCGCTCGTTCCGGGACCTACTACGAGCAGTACTTC.

This clonotype showed up just a few times. This chain joins TRBV11-1 and TRBJ2-1; 11 bases map to TRBD1. Germline loops: CDR1 SGHAT, CDR2 FQDESV (reference sequence). V was pared by 4 bases and J by 0 bases, with 8 bases of the junction left unmatched. The CDR3 length is 18 residues. In DNA, the CDR3 is TGTGCCAGCAGCTCGGACAGGGGGCGGTTCGGCTCCTACAATGAGCAGTTCTTC. Translating gives CASSSDRGRFGSYNEQFF.

The rearrangement uses TRBV14 and TRBJ2-5; no firm D call. V was cut by 1 base and J by 4 bases, with 7 bases left in between. CDR1 SGHDN and CDR2 FVKESK come from the germline V gene. The CDR3 extends over 13 amino acids. Written as DNA, the CDR3 is TGTGCCAGCAGCCAAGGACCCCGAGAGACCCAGTACTTC. It specifies CASSQGPRETQYF.

V usage is TRBV4-2 and J usage is TRBJ2-2; no clear D gene. The V gene's germline CDR1 is LGHNA and CDR2 YNFKEQ. CDR3 length: 14 amino acids. Trimming cost V 3 bases and J 1 base, with 6 bases left between them. The DNA of the CDR3 is TGTGCCAGCAGCCAGTCTCAGAACACCGGGGAGCTGTTTTTT. Its protein product is CASSQSQNTGELFF.

V is TRBV18 and J is TRBJ1-1; 8 nucleotides line up with TRBD1. V lost 4 bases and J lost 5; bases outside the gene matches: 6. This CDR3 has 14 residues. Germline V gives CDR1 KGHSH, CDR2 LQKENI. Here the CDR3 reads CASSQRTGRTEAFF. DNA for the CDR3: TGTGCCAGCTCACAACGGACAGGGCGGACTGAAGCTTTCTTT.

This CDR3 is CASSLRGRLQETQYF. As DNA, the CDR3 is TGTGCCAGCAGCTTGAGGGGTCGTTTACAAGAGACCCAGTACTTC. This rearrangement joins TRBV7-2 to TRBJ2-5; the D gene could be TRBD1 or TRBD2 (5 bases each). V lost 3 bases and J lost 2, with 13 bases in between. The germline V gene encodes CDR1 SGHTA and CDR2 FQGNSA. This CDR3 region has 15 residues. Full variable domain (rest looked up from reference TRBV7-2 and TRBJ2-5): GAGVSQSPSNKVTEKGKDVELRCDPISGHTALYWYRQSLGQGLEFLIYFQGNSAPDKSGLPSDRFSAERTGGSVSTLTIQRTQQEDSAVYLCASSLRGRLQETQYFGPGTRLLVL.

This clonotype was recorded many times. The chain uses TRBV9 and TRBJ1-5; no clear D. The germline V gene has CDR1 SGDLS and CDR2 YYNGEE. The CDR3 contains 13 residues. With 0 bases removed from V and 3 bases from J, the gap between germline ends came to 4 bases. Written as DNA, the CDR3 is TGTGCCAGCAGCGTAGCCCCCAATCAGCCCCAGCATTTT. As protein: CASSVAPNQPQHF.

The chain couples TRBV5-5 to TRBJ1-5, with D tentatively TRBD1 (5 bases). The CDR3 totals 15 residues. CDR1 is SGHKS, CDR2 YYEKEE, per germline (reference sequence). V shed 3 bases and J shed 2 bases, with 12 bases lying between them. CDR3 residues: CASSYGHVGNQPQHF. For the CDR3, the DNA is TGTGCCAGCAGCTACGGACATGTCGGCAATCAGCCCCAGCATTTT. Using reference TRBV5-5 and TRBJ1-5 for the parts outside the CDR3, the full variable domain is DAGVTQSPTHLIKTRGQQVTLRCSPISGHKSVSWYQQVLGQGPQFIFQYYEKEERGRGNFPDRFSARQFPNYSSELNVNALLLGDSALYLCASSYGHVGNQPQHFGDGTRLSIL.

This chain uses TRBV10-3 with TRBJ1-2; D is unresolved. V lost 6 bases and J lost 6, with 14 bases in between. This CDR3 is built from 13 residues. Germline V gives CDR1 ENHRY, CDR2 SYGVKD. CDR3 bases: TGTGCCATCAGAGACCCCTGGGAGGATGGCTACACCTTC. Its protein is CAIRDPWEDGYTF.

The chain employs TRBV10-3 and TRBJ1-1, with 7 bases aligning to TRBD1. The J segment lost 3 bases and the V segment lost 1 base, leaving 2 bases of the junction unmatched. CDR3 length equals 14 residues. CDR1 ENHRY and CDR2 SYGVKD come from the germline V gene. The CDR3 coding sequence is TGTGCCATCAGTGAGTTTACAGGGGACACTGAAGCTTTCTTT. Its translation: CAISEFTGDTEAFF.